This TCR beta chain appears in the sequencing data of a study of cytomegalovirus exposure and HLA in healthy donors (dated by TCRdb to about 2017). General notes on the study: In an earlier analysis of roughly 590 of the donors, 276 Gb of sequence data and 100 million or so unique TCR beta sequences from about 180 million T cells were reported. Every discovery cohort repertoire had been produced on one sequencing platform. In addition to the first cohort of approximately 670 subjects, a separate validation cohort of some 120 different subjects was used. To decide whether each TCR beta V gene segment behaved as functional or pseudogenic, an earlier analysis of some 580 of the donors relied on high-throughput TCR beta sequencing. The number of donors typed differed by locus, with roughly 620-640 for A, B, C, DRB1 and DQB1, roughly 520 for DQA1, over 600 for DPA1, and approximately 470 for DPB1. Because of strong linkage in the cohort, roughly five DR-DQ haplotypes were treated as single units for association and clustering. A later genetic analysis used genome-wide SNP genotypes for 398 of the 666 donors, treating that subset as a discovery cohort. An early release that covered some 640 HLA-typed donors contained approximately 300 gigabases of sequencing data and about 93 million unique TCR sequences. Rather than drawing on any new phenotypic data, the later analysis identified candidate immune exposures from TCR beta sequences and the way those sequences occurred across donors. Donor age, sex, ethnicity and CMV serostatus were compiled together with the repertoire data. Class I and class II HLA loci were covered by the typing at four-digit resolution. The study combined high-throughput TCR immunosequencing, statistical association of individual TCRs with disease status, and machine learning to predict cytomegalovirus infection status. On average, around 230,000 unique TCR beta nucleotide sequences were sequenced per donor among fewer than 500 genotyped donors of the cohort, with 15% to 20% of those sequences being non-productive. A later analysis re-analyzed previously published TCR beta repertoires from hundreds of donors and added high-resolution HLA genotyping to study TCR occurrence patterns. The study aimed to test whether signatures of past pathogen exposure could be identified by cataloging public T cell receptors. Using immunosequencing, the study profiled T cell repertoires from fewer than 700 subjects and related those repertoires to cytomegalovirus serostatus. The genetic ancestry cluster associated with self-reported Caucasian donors included about 81% of the approximately 430 genotyped donors.

In total, 630 or so healthy bone marrow donors made up the cohort. Cohort members were all nominally healthy when sampled, although unrecorded immune exposures were likely present. The donor was CMV seronegative and was included in the group of 352 seronegative cohort members. Every donor gave a peripheral blood sample, and the peripheral blood mononuclear cells from that sample were used for TCR beta sequencing. Genomic DNA extraction from the blood cell samples was performed with the Qiagen DNeasy Blood Extraction Kit. Results the study describes overall, beyond this receptor: In vitro tests confirmed that a few of the cytomegalovirus-associated TCR beta chains recognize cytomegalovirus antigens. A later analysis found that HLA-associated TCR beta chains were more clonally expanded and had lower generation probabilities than equally common non-associated chains. Because some donors lacked HLA typing at each locus, the association tests relied only on the typed subset. Broadly in line with IMGT annotations, most TCR beta V segments showed up in productive rearrangements about 87% or about 30% of the time in an earlier analysis of some 590 of the donors. The 87-base-pair reads could not distinguish some IMGT-functional V segments, including TRBV6-2 and TRBV6-3, so those segments were excluded. Cytomegalovirus status was reported to be diagnosed by the classifier with high specificity and sensitivity in both the original and validation cohorts. Fewer than 20 rarely observed V segments, including chromosome 9 orphons, were excluded from the earlier analysis of about 600 of the donors because counts were too low. Most TCR sequences were observed very rarely across donors, whereas some public TCRs were present in many individuals. Specific HLA alleles were associated with roughly 17,000 TCR beta sequences at a false discovery rate of 0.05 in a later analysis. According to a later genetic analysis, donors in an Asian-associated ancestry cluster had fewer N-insertions in productive TCRs than the roughly 670-donor mean. A cluster of highly shared sequence variants was judged likely to represent a technical artifact of the sequencing pipeline. Several of the top co-occurrence clusters appeared to be linked to parvovirus B19, influenza, CMV and Epstein-Barr virus, according to a later analysis. The study listed 150 to 200 TCR beta chains as associated with cytomegalovirus. Strong co-occurrence of HLA alleles, especially DR and DQ, made assigning TCR associations to individual alleles difficult. Only TCR beta chains were sequenced in this cohort, and the absence of alpha or paired-chain data limited detectable features. According to a later analysis, most CMV-associated TCR beta chains appeared to be HLA-restricted, and the HLA associations seemed to be driven largely by CMV exposure. V-gene and J-gene trimming of TCR beta chains was associated with a missense DCLRE1C variant in a later genetic analysis, and the association was replicated in an independent cohort. A further reported finding was that TCR beta sequences accurately predicted the HLA-A and HLA-B alleles for most subjects in the first cohort. Sequencing depth was assumed to be roughly uniform across donors in the presence/absence analyses, though that assumption may not hold. The authors suggested that the approach could potentially be generalized to other disease states and immunological phenotypes. Correlated functional status among segregating V segments might reflect linkage disequilibrium, but an unknown experimental factor could not be ruled out. For the cohort, immune exposure information was limited to CMV serostatus. In a later analysis, the rate of TCR association differed among HLA loci, with DRB1 alleles having the most associated TCRs and HLA-C alleles having the fewest.

The library came from the immunoSEQ multiplex PCR assay. The multiplex PCR relied on a mix of 60 forward primers for TCR Vbeta segments and 13 reverse primers for TCR Jbeta segments. The CDR3 region of rearranged TCR beta genes was amplified from genomic DNA by a multiplex PCR assay. The Illumina HiSeq System was used to sequence the amplified TCR beta libraries as 87-base-pair reads. As for how the authors treated the data: In a later analysis, tens of millions of unique TCR beta chains were counted across the approximately 640 repertoires, and around 10 million of these chains were shared by at least two donors. Raw reads were error-corrected and collapsed into unique sequences by a nearest-neighbor algorithm in which closely related sequences were merged to remove PCR and sequencing errors. Alignment of CDR3 sequences to IMGT reference sequences was used to assign V, D and J gene segments. Each retained sequence needed at least a six-nucleotide match to both a V gene segment and a J gene segment. Rearrangements were called productive when the CDR3 lacked stop codons and stayed in frame with V and J; all others were non-productive. CDR3 was defined by IMGT convention, running from the second conserved V-encoded cysteine to the conserved J-encoded phenylalanine. In an earlier analysis of more than 550 of the donors, sequences lacking an unambiguous match to a single V gene segment were excluded. An earlier analysis of almost 600 of the donors classified V segments as functional when productive rearrangements were above 56.7% and as segregating when the standard deviation between donors was above 5%. A statistical classification framework was developed to diagnose cytomegalovirus status using the catalog of TCR beta chain sequences. V and J gene assignment, in a later analysis, came from comparing TCR nucleotide sequences with IMGT/GENE-DB human TR gene sequences. Using the TCRdist pipeline, a later analysis assigned CDR3 sequences along with most-parsimonious VDJ recombination scenarios. In a later analysis, each TCR beta chain was defined by its CDR3 amino acid sequence together with its V-gene family, and reads lacking a unique V-gene family were excluded. In a later analysis, 500 to 700 highly shared, low-generation-probability nucleotide sequences were removed to address suspected cross-contamination and a sequencing artifact. A later analysis calculated a clonal expansion index for each public chain from normalized within-repertoire ranks of inferred template counts. In a later analysis, generation probabilities were computed using a VDJ recombination model fitted to out-of-frame rearrangements, and the results were checked against IGoR. Hypergeometric tests were used in a later analysis to score TCR-TCR, TCR-HLA and TCR-CMV co-occurrence, with a repertoire-size bias correction applied to the TCR pairs. To estimate false discovery rates, a later analysis permuted the HLA or CMV assignments 20 times. A later analysis grouped co-occurring TCRs with DBSCAN, adding TCRdist sequence similarity when clustering within HLA-allele-positive subsets. Repertoires with fewer than 30,000 or more than 120,000 public chains were left out of co-occurrence clustering, as were four to six repertoires with anomalous nucleotide sharing. TCRdb's version of the immuneACCESS table is confined to in-frame rearrangements and falls short of the full clone set. An unresolved V gene accounts for under half of the shortfall where checked; the remainder is of unknown origin. V, J and clone size were drawn from that table, and D and trimming were deduced from the DNA. In this sample's table one finds just over 150,000 clones. The ten largest clones add up to 1.3% of the sample.

As for this clone: This receptor's antigen is unknown.

CDR1 is given as MNHNS and CDR2 as SASEGT, both from the germline V gene. V is clipped by 2 bases and J by 8 bases, and the sequence between their germline boundaries is 15 bases long. There are 14 amino acids in the CDR3, from cysteine to phenylalanine inclusive. Here the CDR3 DNA is all that survives: 42 bases in frame from base 1. The rearrangement joined TRBV6-1 to TRBJ1-1; the D gene is unclear. This receptor was identified in a woman aged 60-70 years in good health and CMV-seronegative. Sequencing input: PBMCs. The DNA reads TGTGCCAGCAGTGAAATCAGGTCCGCGGGGGAAGCTTTCTTT. It encodes CASSEIRSAGEAFF.